The TCR beta chain described here comes from a study of T cell clones after liver transplantation. Turning to the study itself: TCRbeta sequencing after a pre-transplant mixed lymphocyte reaction identified graft-donor-reactive clones, later tracked in post-transplant blood. General study points: A significant post-transplant drop in circulating graft-donor-reactive CD4 TCRbeta sequences occurred in most of the 8 subjects.

Data came from immunoSEQ multiplex PCR; TCRdb stores just in-frame clones and leaves some out. The table records around 110,000 clones, 90% of them present only once. With regard to this clone: What it recognizes is unknown.

Looked up from germline, CDR1 is MDHEN and CDR2 is SYDVKM. V dropped 1 base and J dropped 7 bases, with 13 bases sitting between them. CDR3 length: 14 amino acids. Here the sequenced sample was CD4+ T cells from blood, taken 12 months after liver transplant. The rearrangement links TRBV28 to TRBJ1-2; D is undetermined. The clonotype was recovered from a human patient who received a liver transplant. T cells may partly derive from the graft donor. The CDR3 DNA reads TGTGCCAGCAGTTTATTGGTGGGGAGTGGTGGCTACACCTTC. It is translated as CASSLLVGSGGYTF.